The 21 T cell receptor beta chains below were found in one sample sequenced in a study of cytomegalovirus exposure and HLA in healthy donors. The PCR had 60 Vbeta and 13 Jbeta primers. Method: immunoSEQ multiplex PCR; TCRdb's copy keeps in-frame clones and lacks some. The sample includes 150,000 to 200,000 clones, approximately 62% of them seen just once. Specimen: PBMCs. Source of these receptors: a man aged 50 or older in good health and CMV-seronegative.

V usage is TRBV28 and J usage is TRBJ2-7; TRBD1 aligns across 10 bases. V shed 4 bases, J shed 0 bases, and the junction held 9 bases outside the gene matches. The CDR3 has 17 amino acids. Germline CDR1 and CDR2: MDHEN and SYDVKM. The CDR3 DNA follows: TGTGCCAGCAGTTCGCCCCCGGGACAGGGGAGCTCCTACGAGCAGTACTTC. It translates to CASSSPPGQGSSYEQYF.

This sequence joins TRBV6-1 and TRBJ2-3; possibly TRBD2 for D (5 bases). Germline-derived CDR1 and CDR2 are MNHNS and SASEGT. CDR3 length: 16 amino acids. The V gene lost 0 bases and the J gene lost 0 bases, with 10 bases spanning the gap. The CDR3 nucleotides read TGTGCCAGCAGTGAAGCGGCGGGTGGGAGCACAGATACGCAGTATTTT. Translating gives CASSEAAGGSTDTQYF.

V gene TRBV7-2 combines with J gene TRBJ2-7; 8 bases align to TRBD2. Germline CDR1 and CDR2: SGHTA and FQGNSA. The CDR3 is 14 amino acids. With 6 bases clipped from V and 2 bases from J, the junction kept 6 bases outside the gene matches. CDR3 sequence: CASRPGRGAYEQYF. CDR3 DNA: TGTGCCAGCAGGCCGGGGCGGGGGGCCTACGAGCAGTACTTC.

The V gene is TRBV5-1, the J gene TRBJ2-3, with D possibly being TRBD2 (5 bases). V dropped 0 bases and J dropped 2 bases, with 10 bases sitting between them. Germline V CDR1 and CDR2: SGHRS, YFSETQ. This CDR3 has 15 amino acids. Here the CDR3 DNA reads TGCGCCAGCAGCTTGGCCGGTCGGGACACAGATACGCAGTATTTT. Translating gives CASSLAGRDTDTQYF. Full variable domain (outside the CDR3, taken from reference TRBV5-1 and TRBJ2-3): KAGVTQTPRYLIKTRGQQVTLSCSPISGHRSVSWYQQTPGQGLQFLFEYFSETQRNKGNFPGRFSGRQFSNSRSEMNVSTLELGDSALYLCASSLAGRDTDTQYFGPGTRLTVL.

This chain joins TRBV11-2 and TRBJ1-5; a possible D gene is TRBD1 (5 bases). V was clipped by 1 base and J by 7 bases, with 14 bases between them. The germline V gene has CDR1 SGHAT and CDR2 FQNNGV. The CDR3 is 15 residues long. CDR3 coding DNA: TGTGCCAGCAGCTTAGTCCCGGGACTTAGACAGCCCCAGCATTTT. Translating it yields CASSLVPGLRQPQHF.

The V call is TRBV18, the J call TRBJ1-2; 7 bases line up with TRBD1. V shed 5 bases, J shed 4 bases, and the junction held 7 bases outside the gene matches. The CDR3 is made up of 14 amino acids. Germline V lookup: CDR1 KGHSH, CDR2 LQKENI. The CDR3 bases are TGTGCCAGCTCATCAAAACGGGACAGCTATGGCTACACCTTC. This encodes CASSSKRDSYGYTF.

The chain is built from TRBV4-3 and TRBJ2-5; 7 bases match TRBD1. CDR3 length equals 16 residues. Germline lookup yields CDR1 LGHNA and CDR2 YSLEER. The V segment lost 0 bases and the J segment 5 bases; nucleotides outside the gene matches: 9. The CDR3 reads CASSQDQARGLETQYF. DNA for the CDR3: TGCGCCAGCAGCCAAGATCAGGCCAGGGGGTTGGAGACCCAGTACTTC.

This chain uses TRBV29-1 with TRBJ1-2, with no clear D. This CDR3 is built from 13 residues. The germline V gene encodes CDR1 SQVTM and CDR2 ANQGSEA. The germline V and J ends were trimmed by 3 bases and 2 bases, with 10 bases remaining between them. The CDR3 loop is CSVDRETNYGYTF. The CDR3 DNA reads as TGCAGCGTTGATCGGGAGACCAACTATGGCTACACCTTC.

The V call is TRBV5-4, the J call TRBJ1-3; D might be TRBD1 (6 bases). V shed 1 base and J shed 3 bases, with 8 bases lying between them. Germline V lookup: CDR1 SGHNT, CDR2 YYREEE (reference sequence). CDR3 length equals 14 residues. This chain's CDR3 is CASSLLGGGNTIYF. In DNA form, the CDR3 reads TGTGCCAGCAGCTTGTTAGGGGGTGGAAACACCATATATTTT.

This chain connects TRBV6-5 to TRBJ2-2; 7 bases agree with TRBD1. Germline CDR1 MNHEY, CDR2 SVGAGI. V lost 0 bases, J lost 7 bases, and 5 bases stayed unmatched. The CDR3 extends over 15 amino acids. CDR3 protein: CASSYSDRVDGELFF. CDR3 sequence (DNA): TGTGCCAGCAGTTACTCCGACAGGGTTGACGGGGAGCTGTTTTTT.

This sequence joins TRBV6-5 and TRBJ2-2; 8 nucleotides align to TRBD2. Germline V gene data show CDR1 as MNHEY and CDR2 as SVGAGI. This CDR3 is built from 15 residues. V was clipped by 5 bases and J by 6 bases; unmatched bases: 8. CDR3 sequence reads: CASSPSGGAPGELFF. The CDR3 bases are TGTGCCAGCAGTCCCAGCGGGGGAGCACCCGGGGAGCTGTTTTTT.

J is TRBJ2-5 and V is TRBV13; D gene ambiguous. Trimming took off 3 bases at V and 5 bases at J, with 4 bases between the two ends. The CDR3 contains 11 residues. Per the germline V gene, CDR1 is PRHDT and CDR2 is FYEKMQ (reference sequence). This CDR3 is CASSFEETQYF. CDR3 coding DNA: TGTGCCAGCAGCTTCGAGGAGACCCAGTACTTC. Based on the CDR3 plus reference TRBV13 and TRBJ2-5, the full variable domain is AAGVIQSPRHLIKEKRETATLKCYPIPRHDTVYWYQQGPGQDPQFLISFYEKMQSDKGSIPDRFSAQQFSDYHSELNMSSLELGDSALYFCASSFEETQYFGPGTRLLVL.

This clone has just a few counts. The gene calls are TRBV7-3 and TRBJ2-5; D gene ambiguous. V lost 5 bases and J lost 5, with 12 bases in between. This CDR3 region has 13 residues. Germline CDR1 is SGHTA and CDR2 is FQGTGA. The CDR3 bases are TGTGCCAGCAGCGCCACCCGGCGGGAGACCCAGTACTTC. It is translated as CASSATRRETQYF.

The CDR3 sequence is CASSARQGNTEAFF. The CDR3 nucleotides are TGTGCCAGCAGCGCCCGACAAGGGAACACTGAAGCTTTCTTT. The chain carries TRBV9 and TRBJ1-1; D is unclear. V lost 3 bases, J lost 1 base, and 10 bases lay in between. This CDR3 has 14 residues. Germline V lookup: CDR1 SGDLS, CDR2 YYNGEE.

The chain combines TRBV11-2 with TRBJ1-5; D might be TRBD1 (5 bases). Between the trimmed V and J ends, which lost 2 bases and 5 bases, there was a span of 16 bases. The length of the CDR3 is 16 residues. CDR1 and CDR2 (germline): SGHAT, FQNNGV. CDR3 in amino acids: CASSLSSPGSHQPQHF. The DNA for the CDR3 is TGTGCCAGCAGCTTATCCTCCCCAGGGTCTCATCAGCCCCAGCATTTT.

The chain recombines TRBV10-2 with TRBJ1-1; D is possibly TRBD1 (6 bases). The CDR3 spans 14 residues. CDR1 and CDR2 (germline): WSHSY, SAAADI. Trimming left V 3 bases short and J 1 base short, with 9 bases between. CDR3 loop: CASSDRGQNTEAFF. The CDR3 DNA follows: TGCGCCAGCAGTGACAGGGGACAGAACACTGAAGCTTTCTTT.

This clone showed up just once. The chain couples TRBV7-2 to TRBJ2-7, with D unclear. Germline V gene sequence: CDR1 SGHTA, CDR2 FQGNSA. Between the trimmed V and J ends, which lost 5 bases and 2 bases, there was a span of 10 bases. The CDR3 is 13 residues long. This CDR3 reads CASSLQAPYEQYF. As DNA, the CDR3 is TGTGCCAGCAGCCTTCAGGCCCCCTACGAGCAGTACTTC.

This clone was recorded once. The CDR3 sequence: CASSTSGGPTGELFF. DNA for the CDR3: TGTGCCAGCAGTACTAGCGGGGGCCCCACCGGGGAGCTGTTTTTT. The chain joins TRBV2 to TRBJ2-2; 11 bases agree with TRBD2. This CDR3 has 15 residues. The junction had 3 bases not matched to a gene; V was cut back by 5 bases and J by 4 bases. The V gene's germline CDR1 is SNHLY and CDR2 FYNNEI.

The V call is TRBV28, the J call TRBJ1-4; D remains unclear. Per germline, CDR1 MDHEN and CDR2 SYDVKM. V was shortened by 4 bases and J by 7 bases, with 16 bases between the two germline ends. This CDR3 is 15 amino acids long. Here the CDR3 reads CASSSQAPSSEKLFF. DNA for the CDR3: TGTGCCAGCAGTTCCCAGGCCCCTTCGAGTGAAAAACTGTTTTTT.

The V call is TRBV7-2, the J call TRBJ2-5; 9 nucleotides match TRBD1. The CDR3 runs 15 residues. V was pared by 3 bases and J by 3 bases, with 5 bases of the junction left unmatched. The germline V gene encodes CDR1 SGHTA and CDR2 FQGNSA. The CDR3 here is CASSLWDREEETQYF. For the CDR3, the DNA is TGTGCCAGCAGCTTGTGGGACAGGGAGGAAGAGACCCAGTACTTC.

The gene calls are TRBV6-5 and TRBJ2-2, with D unclear. V was trimmed by 7 bases and J by 4 bases, leaving 7 bases between them. The CDR3 runs 12 residues. The germline V gene encodes CDR1 MNHEY and CDR2 SVGAGI. In DNA form, the CDR3 reads TGTGCCAGCATTAAGAGCACCGGGGAGCTGTTTTTT. Translated: CASIKSTGELFF.